The clone carrying this T cell receptor (beta chain) was observed a few times. Its antigen is unidentified. This record comes from a study of T-cell memory formation after mild COVID-19. Study-wide results and caveats: Researchers found some responding clones in pre-infection memory, a sign that cross-reactive memory joined.

Trimming stripped 5 bases from V and 4 bases from J, with 9 bases between. Germline V lookup: CDR1 LNHNV, CDR2 YYDKDF (reference sequence). The length of the CDR3 is 13 residues. cDNA libraries for TCR alpha and TCR beta, carrying sample barcodes and UMIs, came from 5'RACE with constant-segment primers. TCRdb reprocessed the 5' RACE reads with MiXCR, giving one entry per CDR3 protein. This sample yields around 420,000 distinct CDR3 sequences, of which more than 20% are seen a single time; roughly 8.7% belongs to the top ten. The specimen was PBMCs or a T cell subset sorted from them (not recorded which). This sequence originates from an adult woman who had mild COVID-19 (a few samples of this study predate the infection). Cell type and time point are not known. The chain recombines TRBV15 with TRBJ2-1; unclear D gene. For the CDR3, the DNA is TGTGCCACCAGCCGCGGACCGTACAATGAGCAGTTCTTC. Translation gives CATSRGPYNEQFF.